Shown below are 15 T cell receptor beta chains from a single sample sequenced in a study of blood T cell repertoires in COVID-19. This table comes from immunoSEQ multiplex PCR, and its TCRdb copy is limited to in-frame clones, with some not included. This sample has 55,000 to 70,000 clones, with about 81% found just once. The source material was peripheral blood. Receptors originate from a man aged 80 or over with acute or convalescent COVID-19.

This rearrangement joins TRBV6-5 to TRBJ1-1, with 11 bases aligning to TRBD1. Germline CDR1 and CDR2: MNHEY and SVGAGI. The J segment lost 3 bases and the V segment lost 2 bases, leaving 5 bases of the junction unmatched. The CDR3 sequence is 16 residues long. CDR3 in amino acids: CASSYLGQGADTEAFF. CDR3 DNA sequence: TGTGCCAGCAGTTACCTCGGACAGGGGGCGGACACTGAAGCTTTCTTT.

This rearrangement joins TRBV19 to TRBJ2-2, with 8 bases matching TRBD1. Trimming at V came to 7 bases and at J to 4 bases, leaving 5 bases not matched to a gene. The CDR3 runs 14 residues. Germline values: CDR1 LNHDA, CDR2 SQIVND (reference sequence). The CDR3 DNA is TGTGCCAGTAATACAGGGGGTAGCACCGGGGAGCTGTTTTTT. This gives the protein CASNTGGSTGELFF.

CDR3 sequence: CASSLGVRGSVQYF. The CDR3 nucleotides read TGTGCCAGCAGCTTAGGGGTCAGGGGTTCGGTGCAGTACTTC. This rearrangement joins TRBV7-8 to TRBJ2-7; maybe TRBD1 (6 bases). Between the trimmed V and J ends, which lost 1 base and 9 bases, there was a span of 16 bases. CDR1 is SGHVS and CDR2 is FQNEAQ in the germline V gene. CDR3 size: 14 residues.

The chain couples TRBV27 to TRBJ1-6; D remains ambiguous. In germline, CDR1 is MNHEY, CDR2 SMNVEV (reference sequence). V was clipped by 7 bases and J by 10 bases, with 23 bases between them. CDR3 length: 16 residues. The CDR3 sequence: CASNRQPINLNSPLHF. In DNA form, the CDR3 reads TGTGCCAGCAACCGACAACCTATCAACCTGAACTCACCCCTCCACTTT.

The chain recombines TRBV7-8 with TRBJ1-2; D uncertain. Deletions cut 5 bases from V and 8 bases from J, with 21 bases between. Looked up from germline, CDR1 is SGHVS and CDR2 is FQNEAQ. The CDR3 spans 15 residues. This chain's CDR3 is CASSIRMGGNRGYTF. The CDR3 DNA reads TGTGCCAGCAGCATAAGAATGGGAGGGAACCGGGGCTACACCTTC.

The chain recombines TRBV27 with TRBJ1-5, with 7 bases that match TRBD1. The CDR3 is 16 residues long. V lost 0 bases to trimming and J lost 5 bases; unmatched junction nucleotides: 7. The germline V gene has CDR1 MNHEY and CDR2 SMNVEV (reference sequence). CDR3 loop: CASSLSTGDLHQPQHF. In DNA, the CDR3 is TGTGCCAGCAGTTTATCAACAGGGGACCTTCATCAGCCCCAGCATTTT.

This sequence joins TRBV14 and TRBJ1-1, with no clear D. V dropped 0 bases and J dropped 13 bases, with 15 bases sitting between them. Per germline, CDR1 SGHDN and CDR2 FVKESK. This CDR3 has 13 amino acids. CDR3 coding DNA: TGTGCCAGCAGCCAAGAGAGAGGCCGGCTGATTTTCTTT. Its protein product is CASSQERGRLIFF. The full variable domain, its missing parts supplied by reference TRBV14 and TRBJ1-1, is EAGVTQFPSHSVIEKGQTVTLRCDPISGHDNLYWYRRVMGKEIKFLLHFVKESKQDESGMPNNRFLAERTGGTYSTLKVQPAELEDSGVYFCASSQERGRLIFFGQGTRLTVV.

The genes are TRBV4-1 and TRBJ1-1; D not certain. Germline values: CDR1 MGHRA, CDR2 YSYEKL. Trimming shortened V by 3 bases and J by 1 base, and 9 bases separated the two germline ends. The CDR3 contains 14 residues. The CDR3 bases are TGCGCCAGCAGCCACATTCGGGAGAACACTGAAGCTTTCTTT. This gives the protein CASSHIRENTEAFF.

This CDR3 reads CASSPGQAREKLFF. In DNA, the CDR3 is TGTGCCAGCAGCCCGGGACAGGCACGTGAAAAACTGTTTTTT. The chain is built from TRBV6-5 and TRBJ1-4; 8 nucleotides match TRBD1. After removal of 6 bases from V and 7 bases from J, the junction contained 7 bases not matched to a gene. CDR1 and CDR2 (germline): MNHEY, SVGAGI. The length of the CDR3 is 14 residues.

J is TRBJ2-5 and V is TRBV11-2; D is perhaps TRBD1 (6 bases). This CDR3 spans 13 amino acids. Germline CDR1 is SGHAT and CDR2 is FQNNGV. Trimming shortened V by 6 bases and J by 5 bases, and 13 bases separated the two germline ends. CDR3 DNA sequence: TGTGCCAGCAGTACAGGGCCGGGGGAGACCCAGTACTTC. Translated: CASSTGPGETQYF. Full variable domain (rest looked up from reference TRBV11-2 and TRBJ2-5): EAGVAQSPRYKIIEKRQSVAFWCNPISGHATLYWYQQILGQGPKLLIQFQNNGVVDDSQLPKDRFSAERLKGVDSTLKIQPAKLEDSAVYLCASSTGPGETQYFGPGTRLLVL.

The CDR3, as DNA: TGTGCCAGCAGCCCTCAGGATGAGCAGTTCTTC. Translating it yields CASSPQDEQFF. This chain connects TRBV7-9 to TRBJ2-1; D is unresolved. V was shortened by 5 bases and J by 8 bases, with 7 bases between the two germline ends. Germline V gives CDR1 SEHNR, CDR2 FQNEAQ (reference sequence). This CDR3 spans 11 amino acids.

DNA of the CDR3: TGTGCCAGCAGTTTAACTGCCCCCGGGGAGCTGTTTTTT. It yields the protein CASSLTAPGELFF. The J gene is TRBJ2-2, the V gene TRBV12-3 or TRBV12-4; D is unresolved. The CDR3 is 13 amino acids. V was trimmed by 2 bases and J by 6 bases, leaving 7 bases between them.

This chain uses TRBV27 with TRBJ2-1; 9 bases are a match to TRBD1. CDR3 length: 13 amino acids. V trimming: 7 bases; J trimming: 10 bases; junction bases outside the gene matches: 8. Germline V gene data show CDR1 as MNHEY and CDR2 as SMNVEV (reference sequence). As DNA, the CDR3 is TGTGCCAGCATTCAAACAGGGGGCAGCGAGCAGTTCTTC. Amino acids: CASIQTGGSEQFF.

The chain is built from TRBV14 and TRBJ2-1, with TRBD2 matching over 16 bases. The CDR3 runs 15 residues. CDR1 and CDR2 (germline): SGHDN, FVKESK. V dropped 6 bases and J dropped 8; count of bases not matched to a gene: 4. The CDR3 protein is CASRGTSGRAHEQFF. The CDR3 nucleotides read TGTGCCAGCAGGGGGACTAGCGGGAGGGCCCATGAGCAGTTCTTC. Combining the CDR3 with reference TRBV14 and TRBJ2-1 gives the whole variable domain EAGVTQFPSHSVIEKGQTVTLRCDPISGHDNLYWYRRVMGKEIKFLLHFVKESKQDESGMPNNRFLAERTGGTYSTLKVQPAELEDSGVYFCASRGTSGRAHEQFFGPGTRLTVL.

The rearrangement uses TRBV7-2 and TRBJ2-7; D is undetermined. The CDR3 contains 14 residues. V was clipped by 5 bases and J by 2 bases, with 13 bases between them. CDR1 SGHTA and CDR2 FQGNSA come from the germline V gene. The CDR3 here is CASSVLTGTYEQYF. The DNA for the CDR3 is TGTGCCAGCAGCGTCCTTACTGGTACCTACGAGCAGTACTTC.